This paragraph reports one TCR beta chain. It has no known antigen specificity. The record has no base qualities; no much larger clone is one base away. The data are from a study of shared clonotypes between healthy human individuals (dated by TCRdb to the early 2020s). Some background on the complete study: The cohort included three men and two women between 18 and 49 years of age. Per donor, three plates each were used for CD4 naive and CD4 memory, two for CD8 naive, and one for CD8 memory. Per donor, leukapheresis produced somewhere between about 0.85 and 8.9 billion PBMCs. The study deeply sequenced blood TCR repertoires of five healthy adults to estimate repertoire size and the extent of clonotype sharing between individuals. To increase sequencing depth and limit assay-specific biases, TCR repertoire library preparation and sequencing were carried out by different laboratories using diverse techniques.

V is pared back by 3 bases and J by 8 bases, with 23 bases lying between the germline termini. Based on the germline V gene (reference sequence), the CDR1 and CDR2 sequences are MNHEY and SMNVEV. The CDR3 numbers 17 residues from cysteine through phenylalanine. Just CDR3 DNA is preserved here, 51 bases in frame from base 1. Using the deep immunoSEQ assay, TCR CDR3 regions were amplified from genomic DNA by multiplex PCR. For each cell subset, the extracted genomic DNA was distributed evenly across all wells of several immunoSEQ 96-well plates, and each plate served as one replicate. For sorted subsets, 200 to 250 ng of genomic DNA, equivalent to roughly 33,000 T cell genomes, went into each replicate PCR. The purified libraries were quantified using a Qubit 3.0 fluorometer, sized with a Bioanalyzer 2100, and then quantified again using the KAPA Library Quantification kit. Every immunoSEQ 96-well plate was sequenced on a separate single-read 150-cycle Illumina NextSeq 550 flow cell. The source study handled its data this way. Because the immunoSEQ output included only junctional sequences and no quality scores, the filtering could not be the same as the filtering used for full-length reads. Sequences were annotated with PyIR, a Python wrapper for IgBLAST v1.9, and V/J genes and CDR3 were assigned using IMGT germline references. Reads with weak V/J assignments (E-value above 1e-6), missing CDR3, stop codons, out-of-frame junctions, or ambiguous translated residues were removed. V3J clonotypes were defined by identical inferred V gene, J gene, and CDR3 amino acid sequence. The percentage overlap between two repertoires was calculated by dividing the number of shared unique clonotypes by the size of the smaller repertoire. RTK rarefaction, the Chao1 estimator, and Recon v2.1 estimates of unobserved clonotypes were used to assess repertoire richness. Generation probabilities were computed with OLGA for all TCRbeta clonotypes obtained by the gDNA method from several donors. TCRdb holds this immuneACCESS table with in-frame rearrangements only. Some clones are missing; in checked studies, unresolved V genes explain under half, and the rest has no known cause. The V and J calls and the clone size are those of that table, but D and trimming were determined from the DNA. For this sample the table gives hundreds of thousands of clones, of which 92% were detected only once. Roughly 24% of the sample is in the top ten clones.

CD8 naive samples consisted of CD45RO-negative cells that were positively selected for CCR7, yielding a CD45RA+CCR7+ population without TemRA cells. The donors were healthy, HIV-negative adults with no recently reported acute infections or vaccinations. Every donor was a Caucasian adult living in Nashville, Tennessee, USA. Blood was obtained by leukapheresis, after which PBMCs were separated by Ficoll-Histopaque density gradient centrifugation and cryopreserved in liquid nitrogen vapor phase. Purity and quantity of every magnetically sorted T cell population were checked by analytical flow cytometry. Genomic DNA was isolated from every sorted fraction and measured by UV absorbance on a Nanodrop 2000c. Broader findings and caveats from the paper: The genetic and exposure-history diversity represented was limited by the small number of donors. Pairwise subsampling indicated that sequencing depth was expected to affect the degree of clonotype sharing among donors. Clonotypes shared by all four sorted-subset donors showed higher generation probabilities than non-shared clonotypes. Incomplete sequencing was indicated by rarefaction of sorted-subset datasets, despite the large sequencing depth. Sharing across several donors was observed for 5% to 6.5% of naive CD4, about 3.2% of naive CD8, roughly 2.3% of memory CD4, and around 0.4% of memory CD8 clonotypes. Only blood was sampled, and tissue TCR repertoires likely differ from those in blood. Naive subsets generally had larger estimated clonotype richness than memory subsets.

The origin of this receptor is a man aged 25 to 45 in good health. Sequencing was carried out using naive CD8+ T cells sorted from blood. The label giving this sample's cell subset or site can be read as: CD45RA+CCR7+. Rearrangement joined TRBV27 to TRBJ2-1; a weak D assignment points to TRBD2 (5 bases agree). The nucleotide sequence reads TGTGCCAGCAGTTTCTTGGGGAGTCGTGGAGGAGGCGATGAGCAGTTCTTC. Its translation is CASSFLGSRGGGDEQFF.